The 27 T cell receptor beta chains presented below share a single source sample, sequenced in a study of cytomegalovirus exposure and HLA in healthy donors. A multiplex PCR was run with 60 Vbeta primers and 13 Jbeta primers. TCRdb keeps only in-frame clones here, not all; method: immunoSEQ multiplex PCR. The repertoire holds about 150,000 clones, with 65% to 80% as singletons. What was sequenced was PBMCs. Receptors originate from a man aged 18 to 30 in good health and CMV-seronegative.

This clone was observed a handful of times. The rearrangement uses TRBV7-3 and TRBJ1-2, with 9 bases matching TRBD1. This CDR3 spans 13 amino acids. The germline V gene has CDR1 SGHTA and CDR2 FQGTGA. V shed 1 base, J shed 9 bases, and the junction held 3 bases outside the gene matches. The CDR3 DNA sequence: TGTGCCAGCAGCTTAATGGGACAGGGTAGCTACACCTTC. This sequence encodes CASSLMGQGSYTF.

The chain links TRBV10-2 to TRBJ2-4; 8 bases are a match to TRBD1. V lost 5 bases, J lost 3 bases, and 6 bases stayed unmatched. CDR3 length equals 15 residues. Per germline, CDR1 WSHSY and CDR2 SAAADI. The chain's CDR3 is CASSTQQGVKNIQYF. The CDR3 DNA reads as TGCGCCAGCAGTACTCAACAGGGGGTCAAAAACATTCAGTACTTC.

The genes are TRBV5-1 and TRBJ2-3; TRBD1 aligns across 9 bases. J gave up 2 bases and V 3 bases, and 7 bases lay outside the gene matches. The CDR3 loop spans 16 amino acids. From germline, CDR1 is SGHRS and CDR2 YFSETQ. CDR3 DNA: TGCGCCAGCAGCTCAATCCGGGACAGGGTCACAGATACGCAGTATTTT. As protein: CASSSIRDRVTDTQYF. The full variable domain, rest sourced from reference TRBV5-1 and TRBJ2-3, is KAGVTQTPRYLIKTRGQQVTLSCSPISGHRSVSWYQQTPGQGLQFLFEYFSETQRNKGNFPGRFSGRQFSNSRSEMNVSTLELGDSALYLCASSSIRDRVTDTQYFGPGTRLTVL.

The genes are TRBV27 and TRBJ1-5; perhaps TRBD1 as D (6 bases). Trimming removed 5 bases from V and 6 bases from J, with 14 bases in between. This CDR3 region has 14 residues. From germline, CDR1 is MNHEY and CDR2 SMNVEV (reference sequence). The CDR3 here is CASSPTDSAQPQHF. In nucleotides, the CDR3 is TGTGCCAGCAGTCCTACGGACAGTGCTCAGCCCCAGCATTTT.

The gene calls are TRBV2 and TRBJ1-5; 7 positions agree with TRBD1. J lost 3 bases, V lost 5 bases, and 4 bases had no gene match. The CDR3 extends over 14 amino acids. Per the germline V gene, CDR1 is SNHLY and CDR2 is FYNNEI. The CDR3 sequence is CASSLQGPNQPQHF. The CDR3, as DNA: TGTGCCAGCAGTTTACAGGGGCCCAATCAGCCCCAGCATTTT.

In regard to this clone: The sample carries other DNA sequences with the same CDR3. The V gene is TRBV27, the J gene TRBJ2-7, with 9 bases identical to TRBD1. CDR3 length equals 15 residues. CDR1 MNHEY and CDR2 SMNVEV come from the germline V gene (reference sequence). The ends lost 3 bases at V and 2 bases at J; junction bases unmatched: 5. CDR3: CASSFKGQGAYEQYF. The CDR3 coding sequence is TGTGCCAGCAGTTTTAAGGGACAGGGAGCCTACGAGCAGTACTTC.

The genes are TRBV6-1 and TRBJ2-7; maybe TRBD1 (5 bases). The V and J ends lost 3 bases and 5 bases respectively, with 14 bases between them. CDR1 MNHNS and CDR2 SASEGT come from the germline V gene. This CDR3 is built from 14 residues. CDR3 sequence: CASSEGQALNEQYV. In DNA form, the CDR3 reads TGTGCCAGCAGTGAGGGGCAGGCTCTCAACGAGCAGTACGTC.

The CDR3 DNA reads as TGTGCCAGCAGCGTTGAAGGAGGTGGCCAGCCCCAGCATTTT. This translates into CASSVEGGGQPQHF. This chain uses TRBV9 with TRBJ1-5; D is undetermined. Trimming took 2 bases from V and 7 from J, leaving 13 bases between them. Germline CDR1 and CDR2: SGDLS and YYNGEE. The CDR3 is made up of 14 amino acids.

This chain links TRBV9 with TRBJ1-2; no firm D call. The CDR3 totals 13 residues. The germline V gene has CDR1 SGDLS and CDR2 YYNGEE. V lost 2 bases to trimming and J lost 4 bases, with 9 bases between them. CDR3: CASSVVNGYGYTF. CDR3 in DNA: TGTGCCAGCAGCGTGGTAAACGGCTATGGCTACACCTTC.

The chain combines TRBV6-5 with TRBJ2-3; 7 bases agree with TRBD2. V shed 9 bases, J shed 4 bases, and the junction held 10 bases outside the gene matches. Germline values: CDR1 MNHEY, CDR2 SVGAGI. The CDR3 length is 14 residues. CDR3 protein: CASRGFREADTQYF. The CDR3 region has the DNA TGTGCCAGTCGGGGGTTTCGGGAGGCAGATACGCAGTATTTT.

This clone has a handful of counts. The sample has other DNA sequences that encode this CDR3 too. The V and J genes are TRBV9 and TRBJ2-2, with 7 nucleotides matching TRBD1. The V segment lost 4 bases and the J segment 6 bases; nucleotides outside the gene matches: 3. CDR3 length: 13 residues. CDR1 SGDLS and CDR2 YYNGEE come from the germline V gene. CDR3 sequence (DNA): TGTGCCAGCAGCTTTCAGGGGGCCGGGGAGCTGTTTTTT. Translation gives CASSFQGAGELFF.

The rearrangement uses TRBV30 and TRBJ1-5; weak D call: TRBD1 (5 bases). The V end was cut by 2 bases, the J end by 5 bases, with 10 bases between. Per germline, CDR1 GTSNPN and CDR2 SVGIG (reference sequence). The CDR3 consists of 13 residues. DNA of the CDR3: TGTGCCTGGAGTAGGGCGGGGGATCAGCCCCAGCATTTT. This codes for CAWSRAGDQPQHF.

The chain couples TRBV10-2 to TRBJ1-4; perhaps TRBD1 as D (5 bases). Germline CDR1 reads WSHSY; CDR2 reads SAAADI. The CDR3 has 14 amino acids. Trimming removed 5 bases at V and 8 bases at J, with 15 bases between. The chain's CDR3 is CASSYQGVEEKLFF. CDR3 DNA sequence: TGCGCCAGCAGTTATCAGGGTGTTGAGGAAAAACTGTTTTTT.

This clone came up a few times. J is TRBJ1-1 and V is TRBV29-1; a possible D gene is TRBD1 (6 bases). The CDR3 totals 10 residues. CDR1 and CDR2 (germline): SQVTM, ANQGSEA. V lost 4 bases and J 7 bases, leaving 7 bases between the germline ends. The CDR3 here is CSVGGLEAFF. CDR3 in DNA: TGCAGCGTTGGGGGGCTTGAAGCTTTCTTT.

The chain links TRBV7-6 to TRBJ1-4; perhaps TRBD1 as D (6 bases). V gave up 4 bases and J gave up 8 bases, with 17 bases separating them. This CDR3 comprises 15 residues. Germline CDR1 and CDR2: SGHVS and FNYEAQ. As DNA, the CDR3 is TGTGCCAGCAGCTACCAACAGGGTGAGGGAGAAAAACTGTTTTTT. Translation gives CASSYQQGEGEKLFF.

This clone was recorded once. The CDR3: CASSSGGGITEAFF. Written as DNA, the CDR3 is TGTGCCAGCAGCTCAGGTGGGGGGATCACTGAAGCTTTCTTT. V is TRBV13 and J is TRBJ1-1; D might be TRBD1 (5 bases). This CDR3 has 14 amino acids. With 4 bases removed from V and 4 bases from J, the gap between germline ends came to 13 bases. The germline V gene has CDR1 PRHDT and CDR2 FYEKMQ (reference sequence).

V gene TRBV21-1 combines with J gene TRBJ1-2; TRBD1 reflects the table's D call only, with no check against the DNA. TRBV21-1 is assigned pseudogene status. The CDR3 loop spans 18 amino acids. In nucleotides, the CDR3 is TGTGCCAGCAGCGCACCCGGGACAGGGAGGAAGAGAAACTATGGCTACACCTTC. Its protein is CASSAPGTGRKRNYGYTF.

The genes are TRBV11-3 and TRBJ2-1, with TRBD2 as a possible D gene (6 bases). The germline V and J ends were trimmed by 2 bases and 7 bases, with 9 bases remaining between them. The CDR3 is 13 amino acids. CDR1 and CDR2 (germline): SGHNT, YENEEA. DNA for the CDR3: TGTGCCAGCAGCTTAATCGGGGGAAATGAGCAGTTCTTC. It encodes CASSLIGGNEQFF.

This clone has only a few counts. The chain joins TRBV27 to TRBJ2-5; 10 nucleotides match TRBD1. This CDR3 has 16 amino acids. V lost 0 bases to trimming and J lost 5 bases; unmatched junction nucleotides: 6. Germline V gene lookup returns CDR1 MNHEY and CDR2 SMNVEV (reference sequence). CDR3 protein: CASSLSAGTGEETQYF. CDR3 nucleotide sequence: TGTGCCAGCAGTTTATCCGCCGGGACAGGGGAGGAGACCCAGTACTTC.

Concerning this clone: One end of the junction varies from germline; a read error may be responsible. This sample also contains other DNA sequences that code for the same CDR3. This rearrangement joins TRBV4-1 to TRBJ1-1; tentative D call: TRBD1 (5 bases). This CDR3 is 14 amino acids long. The germline V gene has CDR1 MGHRA and CDR2 YSYEKL. CDR3 loop: CASSTRAGSTEAFF. DNA for the CDR3: TGTGCCAGCAGCACCCGCGCAGGGTCTACCGAAGCTTTCTTT.

The V gene is TRBV4-1, the J gene TRBJ1-5; 8 bases match TRBD1. This CDR3 region has 15 residues. V lost 1 base, J lost 7 bases, and 6 bases stayed unmatched. CDR1 is MGHRA, CDR2 YSYEKL, per germline. The CDR3 bases are TGCGCCAGCAGCCAAGGGACAGGGAGGACACAGCCCCAGCATTTT. It is translated as CASSQGTGRTQPQHF.

Here the CDR3 DNA reads TGCGCCAGCAGCCAATCACAGGGGGGGGACACTGAAGCTTTCTTT. Its translation is CASSQSQGGDTEAFF. V usage is TRBV4-3 and J usage is TRBJ1-1; 8 bases line up with TRBD1. This CDR3 comprises 15 residues. CDR1 and CDR2 (germline): LGHNA, YSLEER. The J segment lost 3 bases and the V segment lost 2 bases, leaving 5 bases of the junction unmatched.

Points on this clone: The sample contains more than one DNA sequence encoding this CDR3. The genes are TRBV9 and TRBJ2-7, with D tentatively TRBD1 (6 bases). Germline CDR1 is SGDLS and CDR2 is YYNGEE. This CDR3 has 15 residues. V lost 4 bases and J lost 2, with 16 bases in between. The CDR3 here is CASSSMTGGPYEQYF. CDR3 sequence (DNA): TGTGCCAGCAGCTCAATGACTGGGGGCCCCTACGAGCAGTACTTC.

The V gene is TRBV6-5, the J gene TRBJ1-2, with 7 nucleotides matching TRBD1. The CDR3 consists of 13 residues. J was trimmed by 5 bases and V by 6 bases; bases with no gene match: 6. From germline, CDR1 is MNHEY and CDR2 SVGAGI. In DNA form, the CDR3 reads TGTGCCAGCAGCCCAACAGGGGAGTATGGCTACACCTTC. Residues: CASSPTGEYGYTF.

The V gene is TRBV14, the J gene TRBJ1-3; D may be TRBD1 (5 bases). The V end was cut by 3 bases, the J end by 1 base, with 16 bases between. The CDR3 covers 17 residues. CDR1 is SGHDN, CDR2 FVKESK, per germline. CDR3 loop: CASSHDSSPASGNTIYF. CDR3 DNA sequence: TGTGCCAGCAGCCATGACAGCTCTCCCGCTTCTGGAAACACCATATATTTT.

This chain links TRBV6-1 with TRBJ1-5, with TRBD1 matching 8 bases. CDR1 and CDR2 from the germline V gene are MNHNS and SASEGT. The CDR3 runs 12 residues. With 8 bases clipped from V and 4 bases from J, the junction kept 1 base outside the gene matches. The CDR3 region has the DNA TGTGCCAGCCGACAGGGGAATCAGCCCCAGCATTTT. Residues: CASRQGNQPQHF.

This clone appeared a few times. The rearrangement links TRBV6-1 to TRBJ1-6; maybe TRBD1 (5 bases). The germline V gene has CDR1 MNHNS and CDR2 SASEGT. The CDR3 covers 16 residues. Trimming took off 2 bases at V and 5 bases at J, with 13 bases between the two ends. The CDR3 region is CASSELVGEHNSPLHF. The CDR3 DNA reads TGTGCCAGCAGTGAATTGGTAGGGGAACATAATTCACCCCTCCACTTT.